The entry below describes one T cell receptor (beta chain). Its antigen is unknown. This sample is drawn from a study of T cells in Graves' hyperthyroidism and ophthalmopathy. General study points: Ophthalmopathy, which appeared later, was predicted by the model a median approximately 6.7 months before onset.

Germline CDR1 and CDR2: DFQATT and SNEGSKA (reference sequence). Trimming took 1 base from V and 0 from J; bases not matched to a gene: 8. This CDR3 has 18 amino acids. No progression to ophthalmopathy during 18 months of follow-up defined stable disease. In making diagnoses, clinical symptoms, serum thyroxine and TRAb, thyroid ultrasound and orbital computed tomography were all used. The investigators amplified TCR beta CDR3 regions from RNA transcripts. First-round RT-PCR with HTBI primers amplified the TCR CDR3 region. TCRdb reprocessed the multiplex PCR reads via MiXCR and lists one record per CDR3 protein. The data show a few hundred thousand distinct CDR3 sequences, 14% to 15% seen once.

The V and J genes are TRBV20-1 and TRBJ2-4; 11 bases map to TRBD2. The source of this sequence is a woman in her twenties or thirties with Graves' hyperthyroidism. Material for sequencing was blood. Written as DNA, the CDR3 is TGCAGTGCTAGAGGGTTAGGACTAGCGGGTCTAGCCAAAAACATTCAGTACTTC. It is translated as CSARGLGLAGLAKNIQYF.